Below are 10 T cell receptor beta chains sequenced from a single sample in a study of T cell responses to AZD1222 COVID-19 vaccine. Some clones are missing from TCRdb's copy, which holds only in-frame ones; the method was immunoSEQ multiplex PCR. The profile shows approximately 130,000 clones, roughly 88% of them singletons. Material: peripheral blood, obtained on day 0 of AZD1222 vaccination. These receptors were obtained from an adult in good health.

This clone has just a few counts. The chain couples TRBV7-2 to TRBJ2-3, with 8 bases that match TRBD2. V lost 3 bases and J lost 9; bases outside the gene matches: 8. CDR3 size: 14 residues. Germline CDR1 is SGHTA and CDR2 is FQGNSA. The CDR3 loop reads CASSLTSEGVTQYF. Written as DNA, the CDR3 is TGTGCCAGCAGCTTGACTAGCGAGGGAGTAACGCAGTATTTT.

The chain carries TRBV7-2 and TRBJ2-1; D may be TRBD2 (6 bases). CDR1 and CDR2 (germline): SGHTA, FQGNSA. The CDR3 runs to 15 residues. V lost 2 bases and J 5 bases, leaving 13 bases between the germline ends. The CDR3 region has the DNA TGTGCCAGCAGCTTATGGGCGGGAAACAACAATGAGCAGTTCTTC. The encoded protein is CASSLWAGNNNEQFF.

This clone came up once. This rearrangement joins TRBV7-2 to TRBJ2-2; D is perhaps TRBD2 (7 bases). This CDR3 is 18 amino acids long. V was pared by 1 base and J by 4 bases, with 19 bases between. Germline values: CDR1 SGHTA, CDR2 FQGNSA. CDR3: CASSLVGRGAQGTGELFF. CDR3 bases: TGTGCCAGCAGCTTAGTAGGTCGGGGGGCCCAGGGCACCGGGGAGCTGTTTTTT.

The genes are TRBV11-3 and TRBJ2-7; D unresolved. The ends were cut back, 7 bases at V and 0 bases at J, with 22 bases in the middle. Per the germline V gene, CDR1 is SGHNT and CDR2 is YENEEA. This CDR3 is built from 17 residues. The CDR3, as DNA: TGTGCCAGCACCTCCCGATCGGGCCTACTGGGCTCCTACGAGCAGTACTTC. Its translation: CASTSRSGLLGSYEQYF.

The V gene is TRBV6-5, the J gene TRBJ1-2; D may be TRBD1 (5 bases). This CDR3 has 15 amino acids. Germline assignment: CDR1 MNHEY and CDR2 SVGAGI. Between the trimmed V and J ends, which lost 2 bases and 10 bases, there was a span of 20 bases. CDR3 coding DNA: TGTGCCAGCAGTTACGATGGGGGGGTCTGGGGTTCCTACACCTTC. It is translated as CASSYDGGVWGSYTF.

The chain recombines TRBV7-6 with TRBJ2-7; D is undetermined. Germline V gene sequence: CDR1 SGHVS, CDR2 FNYEAQ. V lost 1 base to trimming and J lost 0 bases, with 10 bases between them. The CDR3 extends over 15 amino acids. The CDR3 nucleotides read TGTGCCAGCAGCTTAGAGGGTGGCCTCTCCTACGAGCAGTACTTC. The encoded protein is CASSLEGGLSYEQYF.

The chain carries TRBV27 and TRBJ1-3, with 9 bases aligning to TRBD1. J gave up 1 base and V 6 bases, and 7 bases lay outside the gene matches. Germline V CDR1 and CDR2: MNHEY, SMNVEV (reference sequence). This CDR3 has 16 residues. The CDR3 DNA sequence: TGTGCCAGCAGGACCGCGACAGGGGGTTCTGGAAACACCATATATTTT. Translation gives CASRTATGGSGNTIYF.

This chain joins TRBV19 and TRBJ2-7; 10 positions match TRBD1. In germline, CDR1 is LNHDA, CDR2 SQIVND (reference sequence). The CDR3 runs to 15 residues. V gave up 0 bases and J gave up 3 bases; unmatched junction bases: 2. CDR3 nucleotide sequence: TGTGCCAGTAGTATAGACGGACAGGGGGTCTACGAGCAGTACTTC. It yields the protein CASSIDGQGVYEQYF. The complete variable domain, with remaining parts taken from reference TRBV19 and TRBJ2-7, reads DGGITQSPKYLFRKEGQNVTLSCEQNLNHDAMYWYRQDPGQGLRLIYYSQIVNDFQKGDIAEGYSVSREKKESFPLTVTSAQKNPTAFYLCASSIDGQGVYEQYFGPGTRLTVT.

The chain employs TRBV10-3 and TRBJ1-2; D remains unclear. V was cut by 2 bases and J by 4 bases, with 11 bases left in between. Germline CDR1 and CDR2: ENHRY and SYGVKD. The CDR3 runs 14 residues. CDR3 region: CAISEAASSYGYTF. The CDR3 nucleotides read TGTGCCATCAGTGAGGCAGCATCTTCCTATGGCTACACCTTC.

The rearrangement joins TRBV6-5 to TRBJ1-2; 9 bases fit TRBD1. CDR1 is MNHEY and CDR2 is SVGAGI in the germline V gene. Trimming cost V 4 bases and J 2 bases; bases outside gene matches: 5. The CDR3 consists of 15 residues. For the CDR3, the DNA is TGTGCCAGCAGTTTCTGGACAGGGGAAAACTATGGCTACACCTTC. Translating gives CASSFWTGENYGYTF.